The clone carrying this T cell receptor (beta chain) was counted once. This sample was taken from a study of T cell changes during pregnancy in multiple sclerosis. CDR3 length: 15 residues. V shed 7 bases and J 7 bases; nucleotides not matched to a gene: 11. CDR1 is SGHNT, CDR2 YYREEE, per germline (reference sequence). The data were produced by immunoSEQ multiplex PCR, yet TCRdb's version contains in-frame clones alone and is incomplete. The table includes 60,000 to 70,000 clones, approximately 90% detected once. The specimen comprised peripheral blood, sampled in the second trimester of pregnancy. The genes are TRBV5-4 and TRBJ1-6, with 7 bases that match TRBD1. This receptor was taken from a female donor in good health, enrolled as a control in a pregnancy study. The DNA of the CDR3 is TGTGCCAGCCGGAAGCTCGGGACAGAGAATTCACCCCTCCACTTT. Translated: CASRKLGTENSPLHF.